The 28 T cell receptor beta chains reported below all come from one sample, sequenced in a study of blood T cell repertoires in COVID-19. The method was immunoSEQ multiplex PCR; TCRdb's version includes in-frame clones alone and lacks a portion of them. The sample contains roughly 300,000 clones, approximately 87% of which appear only once. Sequencing used PBMCs or T cells enriched from blood (not recorded which). These receptors came from a woman between 25 and 40 years old who had recovered from COVID-19.

This sequence joins TRBV5-4 and TRBJ1-1; D not certain. This CDR3 has 13 amino acids. The germline gives CDR1 SGHNT, CDR2 YYREEE (reference sequence). Trimming cost V 1 base and J 1 base, with 5 bases left between them. The CDR3 protein is CASSLNWNTEAFF. In nucleotides, the CDR3 is TGTGCCAGCAGCTTGAACTGGAACACTGAAGCTTTCTTT.

The chain recombines TRBV19 with TRBJ2-2; 9 bases align to TRBD1. CDR1 is LNHDA and CDR2 is SQIVND in the germline V gene (reference sequence). Trimming removed 7 bases from V and 6 bases from J; junction bases left unmatched: 9. The length of the CDR3 is 15 residues. CDR3 sequence reads: CASTQGAERAGELFF. Here the CDR3 DNA reads TGTGCCAGTACACAGGGGGCGGAAAGGGCCGGGGAGCTGTTTTTT.

The chain combines TRBV7-9 with TRBJ2-7; the D gene is possibly TRBD2 (6 bases). Trimming took 1 base from V and 5 from J, leaving 15 bases between them. Germline V gene sequence: CDR1 SEHNR, CDR2 FQNEAQ (reference sequence). There are 15 residues in the CDR3. CDR3 nucleotides: TGTGCCAGCAGCTTAGTCGGAGCGGGCGGGAACGAGCAGTACTTC. This encodes CASSLVGAGGNEQYF.

The chain carries TRBV28 and TRBJ1-5, with a possible D match to TRBD1 (6 bases). Germline lookup yields CDR1 MDHEN and CDR2 SYDVKM. CDR3 size: 16 residues. With 5 bases removed from V and 9 bases from J, the gap between germline ends came to 23 bases. This CDR3 is CASSPAELGWGRPQHF. CDR3 coding DNA: TGTGCCAGCAGTCCCGCCGAATTGGGATGGGGGCGGCCCCAGCATTTT.

This clone was seen a single time. The V and J genes are TRBV25-1 and TRBJ1-2; the match to TRBD1 covers 7 bases. Germline V gene data show CDR1 as MGHDK and CDR2 as SYGVNS. Trimming took 6 bases from V and 2 from J; bases not matched to a gene: 12. This CDR3 is built from 16 residues. CDR3 residues: CASSDPGQKKNYGYTF. The CDR3 DNA follows: TGTGCCAGCAGCGATCCGGGACAGAAGAAGAACTATGGCTACACCTTC.

V is TRBV7-9 and J is TRBJ2-7; D uncertain. Trimming cost V 4 bases and J 0 bases, with 10 bases left between them. Germline V lookup: CDR1 SEHNR, CDR2 FQNEAQ (reference sequence). There are 14 residues in the CDR3. The CDR3 DNA follows: TGTGCCAGCAGCTCCATGGCAGGCTCCTACGAGCAGTACTTC. It codes for CASSSMAGSYEQYF. Complete variable domain (other parts from reference TRBV7-9 and TRBJ2-7): DTGVSQNPRHKITKRGQNVTFRCDPISEHNRLYWYRQTLGQGPEFLTYFQNEAQLEKSRLLSDRFSAERPKGSFSTLEIQRTEQGDSAMYLCASSSMAGSYEQYFGPGTRLTVT.

This chain links TRBV29-1 with TRBJ1-2, with TRBD1 as a possible D gene (6 bases). CDR1 SQVTM and CDR2 ANQGSEA come from the germline V gene. Trimming stripped 7 bases from V and 7 bases from J, with 13 bases between. The CDR3 is 11 residues long. The CDR3 sequence: CSADSDSGYTF. CDR3 nucleotide sequence: TGCAGCGCCGATTCGGACAGTGGCTACACCTTC.

The genes are TRBV19 and TRBJ1-5; 9 bases are shared with TRBD1. The V segment lost 9 bases and the J segment 16 bases; nucleotides outside the gene matches: 13. Per the germline V gene, CDR1 is LNHDA and CDR2 is SQIVND (reference sequence). The CDR3 runs 12 residues. For the CDR3, the DNA is TGTGCCAGCCAACAGGGGGCTACTCCCGATCATTTT. Its protein is CASQQGATPDHF.

J is TRBJ1-1 and V is TRBV12-3 or TRBV12-4; D unresolved. Trimming stripped 5 bases from V and 7 bases from J, with 14 bases between. This CDR3 is 13 amino acids long. The CDR3 spells CASSISRSGEAFF. CDR3 in DNA: TGTGCCAGCAGTATTTCGAGATCAGGTGAAGCTTTCTTT.

This chain connects TRBV7-2 to TRBJ1-2; TRBD1 agrees at 8 bases. V dropped 5 bases and J dropped 4; count of bases not matched to a gene: 6. This CDR3 has 14 amino acids. Germline CDR1 reads SGHTA; CDR2 reads FQGNSA. The CDR3 loop is CASSRGQELYGYTF. DNA of the CDR3: TGTGCCAGCAGCCGGGGACAGGAGCTCTATGGCTACACCTTC.

The chain uses TRBV5-8 and TRBJ1-5, with a possible D match to TRBD1 (6 bases). Trimming removed 4 bases at V and 9 bases at J, with 14 bases between. Germline CDR1 reads SGHTS; CDR2 reads YDEGEE. This CDR3 contains 13 residues. The CDR3 region is CASSRGHGRPQHF. The CDR3 DNA is TGTGCCAGCAGCAGGGGACATGGAAGGCCCCAGCATTTT.

Points on this clone: Other DNA sequences in this sample translate to the same CDR3. The chain carries TRBV19 and TRBJ1-1; D is possibly TRBD1 (5 bases). The V end lost 6 bases, the J end lost 1 base, and 9 bases lay between the germline ends. CDR1 is LNHDA, CDR2 SQIVND, per germline (reference sequence). The length of the CDR3 is 13 residues. DNA of the CDR3: TGTGCCAGTAGCCTGACAGCGAACACTGAAGCTTTCTTT. It is translated as CASSLTANTEAFF.

V and J are TRBV19 and TRBJ1-5; the match to TRBD1 covers 7 bases. Germline CDR1 and CDR2: LNHDA and SQIVND (reference sequence). This CDR3 has 15 amino acids. With V trimmed by 7 bases and J by 0 bases, 6 bases remained unmatched. Here the CDR3 reads CASISDRNSNQPQHF. The CDR3 nucleotides read TGTGCCAGTATTTCGGACAGGAATAGCAATCAGCCCCAGCATTTT.

The V and J genes are TRBV28 and TRBJ2-7, with D possibly being TRBD1 (6 bases). The CDR3 contains 13 residues. In germline, CDR1 is MDHEN, CDR2 SYDVKM. Trimming pared 10 bases from V and 3 bases from J, leaving 16 bases between. CDR3 DNA: TGTGCCATTAAACAAACAGGGTTCTACGAGCAGTACTTC. As protein: CAIKQTGFYEQYF.

J is TRBJ1-1 and V is TRBV6-5; 11 nucleotides align to TRBD1. CDR3 length: 15 amino acids. J gave up 2 bases and V 6 bases, and 5 bases lay outside the gene matches. Germline assignment: CDR1 MNHEY and CDR2 SVGAGI. CDR3 DNA sequence: TGTGCCAGCAGGGACAGGGGGCTCTTAAACACTGAAGCTTTCTTT. Protein product: CASRDRGLLNTEAFF.

The rearrangement joins TRBV6-2 or TRBV6-3 to TRBJ1-1, with a weak D call TRBD1 (6 bases). V lost 0 bases, J lost 7 bases, and 12 bases lay in between. The CDR3 runs to 14 residues. The germline V gene encodes CDR1 MNHEY and CDR2 SVGEGT. The CDR3 DNA is TGTGCCAGCAGTTACTCAGGGGGAGAGCTTGAAGCTTTCTTT. This encodes CASSYSGGELEAFF.

The rearrangement joins TRBV27 to TRBJ1-2, with D maybe TRBD1 (5 bases). The V gene's germline CDR1 is MNHEY and CDR2 SMNVEV (reference sequence). The CDR3 sequence is 17 residues long. V dropped 10 bases and J dropped 2 bases, with 26 bases sitting between them. CDR3 amino acids: CATRLIAVGQSNYGYTF. The CDR3, as DNA: TGTGCCACCAGACTAATAGCCGTGGGGCAGTCAAACTATGGCTACACCTTC.

This chain connects TRBV7-2 to TRBJ2-3; 7 bases align to TRBD1. V gave up 5 bases and J gave up 1 base; unmatched junction bases: 3. Germline lookup yields CDR1 SGHTA and CDR2 FQGNSA. This CDR3 region has 14 residues. CDR3 sequence reads: CASSQGTGTDTQYF. CDR3 nucleotides: TGTGCCAGCAGCCAGGGGACAGGCACAGATACGCAGTATTTT.

The chain couples TRBV27 to TRBJ1-5; unclear D gene. Germline lookup yields CDR1 MNHEY and CDR2 SMNVEV (reference sequence). The germline V and J ends were trimmed by 10 bases and 9 bases, with 25 bases remaining between them. This CDR3 spans 15 amino acids. The CDR3 coding sequence is TGTGCCACCCTCCCTCGGTGGGCCGGTACATGGCCCCAGCATTTT. Translating it yields CATLPRWAGTWPQHF.

The gene calls are TRBV7-6 and TRBJ1-2; D call uncertain. Per the germline V gene, CDR1 is SGHVS and CDR2 is FNYEAQ. Trimming removed 5 bases from V and 4 bases from J, with 11 bases in between. The CDR3 covers 13 residues. CDR3 DNA sequence: TGTGCCAGCAGCCCAGACAAGTTCTATGGCTACACCTTC. It yields the protein CASSPDKFYGYTF. Variable domain in full (rest from reference TRBV7-6 and TRBJ1-2): GAGVSQSPRYKVTKRGQDVALRCDPISGHVSLYWYRQALGQGPEFLTYFNYEAQQDKSGLPNDRFSAERPEGSISTLTIQRTEQRDSAMYRCASSPDKFYGYTFGSGTRLTVV.

This clone came up once. The V and J genes are TRBV3-1 (or the pseudogene TRBV3-2) and TRBJ2-1; 7 bases map to TRBD1. The CDR3 totals 17 residues. V lost 0 bases, J lost 7 bases, and 12 bases stayed unmatched. In germline, CDR1 is LGHDT, CDR2 YNNKEL (reference sequence). The CDR3 is CASSQEGEGRGFNEQFF. The CDR3 nucleotides are TGTGCCAGCAGCCAAGAAGGGGAAGGCAGGGGGTTTAATGAGCAGTTCTTC.

The rearrangement uses TRBV24-1 and TRBJ2-7, with TRBD1 matching over 9 bases. The CDR3 has 15 residues. Losses at the gene ends were 4 bases for V and 6 bases for J; bases not matched to a gene: 9. Per the germline V gene, CDR1 is KGHDR and CDR2 is SFDVKD. The CDR3 DNA reads TGTGCCACCAGTGACCCAGGACAGGGGTCCGGCGAGCAGTACTTC. It encodes CATSDPGQGSGEQYF.

The V gene is TRBV7-9, the J gene TRBJ1-1; D is undetermined. The V gene lost 4 bases and the J gene lost 1 base, with 13 bases spanning the gap. Germline V gives CDR1 SEHNR, CDR2 FQNEAQ (reference sequence). The CDR3 spans 15 residues. The CDR3 bases are TGTGCCAGCAGCTGGGGAGGGATAGGGAACACTGAAGCTTTCTTT. This sequence encodes CASSWGGIGNTEAFF.

The gene calls are TRBV5-4 and TRBJ2-1; 8 bases match TRBD2. CDR1 SGHNT and CDR2 YYREEE come from the germline V gene (reference sequence). CDR3 size: 16 residues. Trimming removed 0 bases from V and 4 bases from J; junction bases left unmatched: 6. CDR3 DNA sequence: TGTGCCAGCAGCTTGGATATCGGGGGGGGTTACAATGAGCAGTTCTTC. Translated: CASSLDIGGGYNEQFF.

V and J are TRBV19 and TRBJ2-3; a possible D gene is TRBD1 (5 bases). The CDR3 extends over 13 amino acids. CDR1 LNHDA and CDR2 SQIVND come from the germline V gene (reference sequence). V lost 3 bases to trimming and J lost 5 bases, with 9 bases between them. CDR3 DNA sequence: TGTGCCAGTAGTATTTTCAGGGAAGATACGCAGTATTTT. It yields the protein CASSIFREDTQYF.

The chain employs TRBV7-2 and TRBJ2-1, with 7 bases identical to TRBD2. This CDR3 is built from 17 residues. CDR1 is SGHTA, CDR2 FQGNSA, per germline. Trimming cost V 1 base and J 4 bases; bases outside gene matches: 10. The CDR3 spells CASSLDGTSGAYNEQFF. In nucleotides, the CDR3 is TGTGCCAGCAGCTTAGACGGCACGAGCGGGGCGTACAATGAGCAGTTCTTC.

The rearrangement links TRBV24-1 to TRBJ1-2; TRBD1 matches at 8 bases. Looked up from germline, CDR1 is KGHDR and CDR2 is SFDVKD. The CDR3 runs 14 residues. V was clipped by 4 bases and J by 2 bases; unmatched bases: 2. Here the CDR3 DNA reads TGTGCCACCAGTGAACGGACAGGGAACTATGGCTACACCTTC. Translating it yields CATSERTGNYGYTF.

This clone has a single count. The chain carries TRBV11-2 and TRBJ2-1; the D gene is possibly TRBD2 (6 bases). This CDR3 is 16 amino acids long. Trimming stripped 1 base from V and 4 bases from J, with 14 bases between. CDR1 SGHAT and CDR2 FQNNGV come from the germline V gene. CDR3 DNA: TGTGCCAGCAGCTTAGGTAGTGGCGGGGTATACAATGAGCAGTTCTTC. It specifies CASSLGSGGVYNEQFF.